This T cell receptor beta chain appears in the sequencing data of a study of OX40 agonist ivuxolimab in advanced cancers. Study-level information: Cancers in dose escalation were hepatocellular, melanoma, renal cell and head and neck. In three patients, partial responses were observed, one with hepatocellular carcinoma and two with cutaneous melanoma.

Produced via immunoSEQ multiplex PCR; TCRdb's table is partial and in-frame only. The profile covers 20,000 to 30,000 clones, with about 90% appearing a single time and roughly a fifth taken by the ten largest. The CDR3 is 13 amino acids. CDR1 is KGHSH and CDR2 is LQKENI in the germline V gene. Trimming left V 0 bases short and J 6 bases short, with 8 bases between. The chain uses TRBV18 and TRBJ1-2; D remains unclear. Sequenced here: CD4+ or CD8+ T cells sorted from blood, sampled in a trial of the OX40 agonist ivuxolimab. The sequence derives from an adult with an advanced solid tumor such as melanoma, head and neck, liver or kidney cancer. In nucleotides, the CDR3 is TGTGCCAGCTCACCACCAAGTTACGATGGCTACACCTTC. Its translation is CASSPPSYDGYTF.